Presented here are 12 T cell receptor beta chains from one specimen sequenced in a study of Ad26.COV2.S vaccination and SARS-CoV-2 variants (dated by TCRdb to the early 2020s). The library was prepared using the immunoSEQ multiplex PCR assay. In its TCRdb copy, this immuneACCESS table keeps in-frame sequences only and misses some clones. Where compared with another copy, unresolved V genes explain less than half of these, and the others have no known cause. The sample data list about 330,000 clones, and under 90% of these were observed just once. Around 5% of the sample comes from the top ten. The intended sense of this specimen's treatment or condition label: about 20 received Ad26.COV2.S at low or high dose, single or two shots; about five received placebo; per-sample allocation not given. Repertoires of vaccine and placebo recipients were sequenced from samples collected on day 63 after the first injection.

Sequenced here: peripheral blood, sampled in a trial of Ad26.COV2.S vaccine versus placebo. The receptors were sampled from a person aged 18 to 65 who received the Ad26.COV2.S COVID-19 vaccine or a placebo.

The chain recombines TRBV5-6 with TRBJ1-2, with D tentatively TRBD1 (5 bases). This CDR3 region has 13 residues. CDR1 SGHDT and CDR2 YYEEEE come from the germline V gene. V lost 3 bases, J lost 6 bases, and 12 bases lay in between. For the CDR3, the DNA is TGTGCCAGCAGCTCGTCTGGGACCGATGGCTACACCTTC. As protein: CASSSSGTDGYTF.

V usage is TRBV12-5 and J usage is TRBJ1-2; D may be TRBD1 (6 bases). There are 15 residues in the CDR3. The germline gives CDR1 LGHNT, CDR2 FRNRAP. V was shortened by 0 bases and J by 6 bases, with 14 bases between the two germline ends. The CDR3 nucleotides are TGTGCTAGTGGTTTGGTACAGGGAGAGTCCGATGGCTACACCTTC. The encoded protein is CASGLVQGESDGYTF.

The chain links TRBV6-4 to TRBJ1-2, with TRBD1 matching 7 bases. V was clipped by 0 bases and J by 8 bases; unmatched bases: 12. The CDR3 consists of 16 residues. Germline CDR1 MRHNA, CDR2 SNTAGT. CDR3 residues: CASSDSNAQGLRGYTF. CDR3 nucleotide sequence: TGTGCCAGCAGTGACTCGAATGCACAGGGGTTGCGAGGCTACACCTTC.

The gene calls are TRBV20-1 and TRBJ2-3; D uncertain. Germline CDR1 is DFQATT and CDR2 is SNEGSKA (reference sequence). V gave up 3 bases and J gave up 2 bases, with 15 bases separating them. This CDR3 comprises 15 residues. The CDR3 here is CSASPEMGPTDTQYF. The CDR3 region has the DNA TGCAGTGCTAGTCCGGAGATGGGCCCCACAGATACGCAGTATTTT.

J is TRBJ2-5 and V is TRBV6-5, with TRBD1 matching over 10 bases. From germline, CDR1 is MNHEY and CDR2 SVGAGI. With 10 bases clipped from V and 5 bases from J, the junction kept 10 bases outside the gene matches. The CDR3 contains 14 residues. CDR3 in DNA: TGTGCCACCATACGACAGGGGGCGGGGGAGACCCAGTACTTC. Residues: CATIRQGAGETQYF.

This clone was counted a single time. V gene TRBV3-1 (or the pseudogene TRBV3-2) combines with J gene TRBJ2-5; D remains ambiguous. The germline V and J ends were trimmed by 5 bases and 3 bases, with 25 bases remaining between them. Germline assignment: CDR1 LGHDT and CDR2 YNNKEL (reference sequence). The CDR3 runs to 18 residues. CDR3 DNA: TGTGCCAGCAGCTATCTATTTGTAAGGGATTTGAGGAAAGAGACCCAGTACTTC. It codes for CASSYLFVRDLRKETQYF.

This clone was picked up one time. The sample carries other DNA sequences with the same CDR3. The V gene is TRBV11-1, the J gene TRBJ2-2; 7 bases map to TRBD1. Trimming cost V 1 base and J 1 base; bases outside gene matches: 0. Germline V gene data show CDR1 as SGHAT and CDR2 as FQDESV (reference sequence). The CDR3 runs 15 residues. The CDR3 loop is CASSLGQGNTGELFF. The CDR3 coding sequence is TGTGCCAGCAGCTTAGGACAGGGGAACACCGGGGAGCTGTTTTTT. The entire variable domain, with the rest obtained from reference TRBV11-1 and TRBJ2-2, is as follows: EAEVAQSPRYKITEKSQAVAFWCDPISGHATLYWYRQILGQGPELLVQFQDESVVDDSQLPKDRFSAERLKGVDSTLKIQPAELGDSAMYLCASSLGQGNTGELFFGEGSRLTVL.

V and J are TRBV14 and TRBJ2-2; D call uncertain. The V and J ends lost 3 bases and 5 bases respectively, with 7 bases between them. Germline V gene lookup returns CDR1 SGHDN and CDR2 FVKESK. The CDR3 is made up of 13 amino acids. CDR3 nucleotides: TGTGCCAGCAGCCAGAGCCCGACCGGGGAGCTGTTTTTT. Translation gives CASSQSPTGELFF. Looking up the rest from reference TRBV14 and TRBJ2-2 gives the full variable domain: EAGVTQFPSHSVIEKGQTVTLRCDPISGHDNLYWYRRVMGKEIKFLLHFVKESKQDESGMPNNRFLAERTGGTYSTLKVQPAELEDSGVYFCASSQSPTGELFFGEGSRLTVL.

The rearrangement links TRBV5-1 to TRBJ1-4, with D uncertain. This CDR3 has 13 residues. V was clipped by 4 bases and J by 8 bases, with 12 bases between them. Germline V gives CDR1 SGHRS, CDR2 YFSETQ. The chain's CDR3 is CASSRWAGEKLFF. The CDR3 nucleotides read TGCGCCAGCAGCAGGTGGGCTGGGGAAAAACTGTTTTTT. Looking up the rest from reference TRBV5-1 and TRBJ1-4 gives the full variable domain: KAGVTQTPRYLIKTRGQQVTLSCSPISGHRSVSWYQQTPGQGLQFLFEYFSETQRNKGNFPGRFSGRQFSNSRSEMNVSTLELGDSALYLCASSRWAGEKLFFGSGTQLSVL.

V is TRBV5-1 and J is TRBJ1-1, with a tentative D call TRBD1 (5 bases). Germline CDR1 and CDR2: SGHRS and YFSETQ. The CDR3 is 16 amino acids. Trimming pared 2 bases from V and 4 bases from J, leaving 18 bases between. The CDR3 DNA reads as TGCGCCAGCAGCTTTACACCGGGGGTAGGTAGCACTGAAGCTTTCTTT. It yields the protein CASSFTPGVGSTEAFF. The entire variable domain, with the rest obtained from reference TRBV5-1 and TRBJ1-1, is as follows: KAGVTQTPRYLIKTRGQQVTLSCSPISGHRSVSWYQQTPGQGLQFLFEYFSETQRNKGNFPGRFSGRQFSNSRSEMNVSTLELGDSALYLCASSFTPGVGSTEAFFGQGTRLTVV.

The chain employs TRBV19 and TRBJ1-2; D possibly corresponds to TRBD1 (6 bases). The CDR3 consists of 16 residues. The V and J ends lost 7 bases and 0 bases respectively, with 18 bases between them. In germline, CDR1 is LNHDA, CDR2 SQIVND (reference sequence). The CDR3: CASKPTGTSANYGYTF. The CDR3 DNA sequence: TGTGCCAGTAAGCCGACAGGAACATCAGCTAACTATGGCTACACCTTC.

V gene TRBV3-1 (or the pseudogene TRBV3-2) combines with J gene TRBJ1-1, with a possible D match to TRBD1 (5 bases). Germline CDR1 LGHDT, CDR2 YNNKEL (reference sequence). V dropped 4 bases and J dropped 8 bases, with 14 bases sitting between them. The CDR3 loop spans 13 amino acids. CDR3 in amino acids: CASSLTTGREAFF. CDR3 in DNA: TGTGCCAGCAGCCTCACGACGGGGCGAGAAGCTTTCTTT.